The 12 T cell receptor beta chains below come from one sample, sequenced in a study of T cells in Graves' hyperthyroidism and ophthalmopathy. Researchers amplified the TCR beta CDR3 regions from RNA transcripts. HTBI primers were employed in a first-round RT-PCR of the TCR CDR3. TCRdb fed the multiplex PCR reads into MiXCR, producing one record per CDR3 protein. The table includes 550,000 to 600,000 distinct CDR3 sequences, around 14% detected once. Sequences were obtained from blood. These receptors originate from a woman aged 18 to 35 with Graves' ophthalmopathy.

The sample holds many counts of this clonotype. The chain joins TRBV7-2 to TRBJ1-3; no reliable D call. The CDR3 spans 15 residues. With 3 bases removed from V and 4 bases from J, the gap between germline ends came to 13 bases. Germline lookup yields CDR1 SGHTA and CDR2 FQGNSA. CDR3 sequence reads: CASSFSVSGGNTIYF. CDR3 bases: TGTGCCAGCAGCTTTTCGGTCTCTGGGGGAAACACCATATATTTT.

This chain links TRBV4-2 with TRBJ1-6; D is undetermined. Germline V gene sequence: CDR1 LGHNA, CDR2 YNFKEQ. This CDR3 contains 15 residues. The V gene lost 0 bases and the J gene lost 9 bases, with 12 bases spanning the gap. The CDR3 region is CASSQDSAARSPLHF. DNA of the CDR3: TGTGCCAGCAGCCAAGATTCGGCTGCCCGTTCACCCCTCCACTTT.

V is TRBV29-1 and J is TRBJ2-3, with 9 positions matching TRBD2. This CDR3 has 15 amino acids. CDR1 is SQVTM and CDR2 is ANQGSEA in the germline V gene. V lost 6 bases, J lost 0 bases, and 7 bases stayed unmatched. The CDR3 spells CSVGEAGGSTDTQYF. As DNA, the CDR3 is TGCAGCGTGGGGGAGGCGGGAGGGAGCACAGATACGCAGTATTTT.

The chain couples TRBV30 to TRBJ2-5; D might be TRBD1 or TRBD2, each matching 5 bases. Trimming cost V 3 bases and J 1 base, with 12 bases left between them. Germline CDR1 and CDR2: GTSNPN and SVGIG (reference sequence). The CDR3 sequence is 14 residues long. CDR3 amino acids: CAWSREGIQETQYF. The CDR3 nucleotides are TGTGCCTGGAGCCGAGAGGGGATCCAAGAGACCCAGTACTTC.

Many counts were recorded for this clonotype. The chain joins TRBV3-1 to TRBJ2-5; D unclear. The CDR3 spans 12 residues. Trimming removed 0 bases from V and 6 bases from J, with 5 bases in between. Per germline, CDR1 LGHDT and CDR2 YNNKEL (reference sequence). The CDR3 reads CASSQDLKTQYF. The CDR3 coding sequence is TGTGCCAGCAGCCAAGATCTGAAGACCCAGTACTTC.

The table lists this clonotype with many counts. V is TRBV24-1 and J is TRBJ2-7, with a tentative D call TRBD2 (5 bases). The V gene's germline CDR1 is KGHDR and CDR2 SFDVKD. The CDR3 is 15 amino acids. With 5 bases removed from V and 3 bases from J, the gap between germline ends came to 16 bases. The CDR3 reads CATSAREPLGYEQYF. In DNA, the CDR3 is TGTGCCACCAGTGCGAGGGAGCCCTTGGGCTACGAGCAGTACTTC.

This clonotype was picked up many times. The V call is TRBV10-3, the J call TRBJ2-1, with 12 bases that match TRBD2. With V trimmed by 10 bases and J by 4 bases, 11 bases remained unmatched. CDR3 length equals 16 residues. Germline V gene lookup returns CDR1 ENHRY and CDR2 SYGVKD. The CDR3 DNA follows: TGTGCCACCGATCCTAGCGGGAGGGCAGGGTACAATGAGCAGTTCTTC. Encoded protein: CATDPSGRAGYNEQFF.

V usage is TRBV28 and J usage is TRBJ1-4; D gene unclear. Germline-derived CDR1 and CDR2 are MDHEN and SYDVKM. V was cut by 6 bases and J by 8 bases, with 19 bases left in between. CDR3 length equals 15 residues. The CDR3 DNA follows: TGTGCCAGCAGCTCCGAGACTGGGAATAGGGAAAAACTGTTTTTT. Its translation is CASSSETGNREKLFF.

This chain connects TRBV7-6 to TRBJ2-7, with 12 bases identical to TRBD2. From germline, CDR1 is SGHVS and CDR2 FNYEAQ. The V and J ends lost 3 bases and 6 bases, in that order; junction bases with no gene match: 9. This CDR3 comprises 16 residues. The CDR3 DNA follows: TGTGCCAGCAGCTTTCTAGCGGGAGGGCCGAACTGCGAGCAGTACTTC. Translation: CASSFLAGGPNCEQYF.

V usage is TRBV5-4 and J usage is TRBJ2-3, with 8 bases fitting TRBD2. The CDR3 loop spans 15 amino acids. Germline assignment: CDR1 SGHNT and CDR2 YYREEE (reference sequence). The trim removed 0 bases at V and 5 bases at J, leaving 5 bases unmatched. The DNA of the CDR3 is TGTGCCAGCAGCTTGGAAGCGGGAGTAGGAGATACGCAGTATTTT. This codes for CASSLEAGVGDTQYF.

This clonotype appeared many times. The chain employs TRBV5-1 and TRBJ2-1, with a weak D call TRBD1 (7 bases). The CDR3 is made up of 15 amino acids. V lost 1 base to trimming and J lost 8 bases, with 16 bases between them. Germline V gene data show CDR1 as SGHRS and CDR2 as YFSETQ. CDR3 amino acids: CASSLQEGASDEQFF. The CDR3 DNA reads TGCGCCAGCAGCTTGCAGGAGGGGGCTAGCGATGAGCAGTTCTTC.

Turning to this clonotype: It may be a read error: a sequence one base away is much more abundant. The chain uses TRBV12-5 and TRBJ2-3; 8 bases are shared with TRBD2. The length of the CDR3 is 16 residues. Germline V gene lookup returns CDR1 LGHNT and CDR2 FRNRAP. The CDR3 spells CASARGAGVSPDTRYF. CDR3 nucleotides: TGTGCTAGTGCCCGCGGAGCGGGAGTTTCTCCAGATACGCGGTATTTT. The variable domain in full, completed from reference TRBV12-5 and TRBJ2-3, reads DARVTQTPRHKVTEMGQEVTMRCQPILGHNTVFWYRQTMMQGLELLAYFRNRAPLDDSGMPKDRFSAEMPDATLATLKIQPSEPRDSAVYFCASARGAGVSPDTRYFGPGTRLTVL.